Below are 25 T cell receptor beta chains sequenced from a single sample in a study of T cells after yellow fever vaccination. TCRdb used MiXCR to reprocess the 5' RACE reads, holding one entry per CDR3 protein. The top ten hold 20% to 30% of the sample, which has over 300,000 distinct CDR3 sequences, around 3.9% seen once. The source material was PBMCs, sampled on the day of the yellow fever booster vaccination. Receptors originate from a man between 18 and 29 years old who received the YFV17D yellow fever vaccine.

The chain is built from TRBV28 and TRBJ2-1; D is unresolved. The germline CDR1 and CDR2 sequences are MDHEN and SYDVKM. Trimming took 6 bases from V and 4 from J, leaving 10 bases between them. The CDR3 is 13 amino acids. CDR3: CASSSPHYNEQFF. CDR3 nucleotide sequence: TGTGCCAGCAGCTCGCCTCATTACAATGAGCAGTTCTTC.

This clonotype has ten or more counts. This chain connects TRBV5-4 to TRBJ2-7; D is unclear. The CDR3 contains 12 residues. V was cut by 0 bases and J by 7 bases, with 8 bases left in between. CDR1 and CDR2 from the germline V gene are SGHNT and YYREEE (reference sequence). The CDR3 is CASSLASGEQYF. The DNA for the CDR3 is TGTGCCAGCAGCTTGGCAAGTGGAGAGCAGTACTTC.

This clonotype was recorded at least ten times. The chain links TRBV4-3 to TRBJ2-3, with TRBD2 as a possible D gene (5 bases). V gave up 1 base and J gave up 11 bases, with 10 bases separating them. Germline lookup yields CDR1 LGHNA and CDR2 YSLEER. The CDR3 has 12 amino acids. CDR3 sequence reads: CASSQVTGKQYF. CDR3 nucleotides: TGCGCCAGCAGCCAAGTAACGGGGAAGCAGTATTTT.

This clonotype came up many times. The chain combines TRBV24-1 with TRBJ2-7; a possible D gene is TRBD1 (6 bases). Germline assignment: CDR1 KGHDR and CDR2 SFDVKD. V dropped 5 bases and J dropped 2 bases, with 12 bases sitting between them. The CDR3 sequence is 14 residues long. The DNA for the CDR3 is TGTGCCACCAGTGGGCAGGACAGAGCCTACGAGCAGTACGTC. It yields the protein CATSGQDRAYEQYV.

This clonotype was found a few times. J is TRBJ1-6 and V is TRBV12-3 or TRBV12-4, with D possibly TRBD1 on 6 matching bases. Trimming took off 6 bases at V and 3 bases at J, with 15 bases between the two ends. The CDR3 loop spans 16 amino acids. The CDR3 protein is CASRPDSGGYNSPLHF. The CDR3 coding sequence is TGTGCCAGCAGGCCGGACAGCGGAGGCTATAATTCACCCCTCCACTTT.

The CDR3 reads CASSQGSGREVIETQYF. The CDR3 nucleotides read TGCGCCAGCAGCCAAGGATCGGGGAGGGAAGTAATCGAGACCCAGTACTTC. The gene calls are TRBV4-3 and TRBJ2-5, with 7 bases lining up with TRBD2. Germline V gene lookup returns CDR1 LGHNA and CDR2 YSLEER. V trimming: 1 base; J trimming: 5 bases; junction bases outside the gene matches: 13. CDR3 length: 17 amino acids.

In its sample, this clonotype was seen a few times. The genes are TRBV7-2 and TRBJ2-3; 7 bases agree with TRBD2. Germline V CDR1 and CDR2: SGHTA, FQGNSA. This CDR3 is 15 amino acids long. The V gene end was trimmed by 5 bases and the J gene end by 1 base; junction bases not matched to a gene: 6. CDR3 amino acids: CASSKRGVGTDTQYF. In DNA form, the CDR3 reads TGTGCCAGCAGCAAACGGGGGGTTGGCACAGATACGCAGTATTTT. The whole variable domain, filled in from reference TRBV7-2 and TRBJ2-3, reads GAGVSQSPSNKVTEKGKDVELRCDPISGHTALYWYRQSLGQGLEFLIYFQGNSAPDKSGLPSDRFSAERTGGSVSTLTIQRTQQEDSAVYLCASSKRGVGTDTQYFGPGTRLTVL.

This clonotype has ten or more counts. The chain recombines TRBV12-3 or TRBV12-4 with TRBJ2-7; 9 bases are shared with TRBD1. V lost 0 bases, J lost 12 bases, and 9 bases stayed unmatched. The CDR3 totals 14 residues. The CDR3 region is CASSLANPGQGRYF. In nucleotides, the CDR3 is TGTGCCAGCAGTTTAGCTAACCCTGGACAGGGGAGGTACTTC.

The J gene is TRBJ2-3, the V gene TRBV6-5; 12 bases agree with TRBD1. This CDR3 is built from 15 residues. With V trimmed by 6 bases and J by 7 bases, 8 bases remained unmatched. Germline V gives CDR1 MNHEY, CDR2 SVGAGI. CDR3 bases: TGTGCCAGCAGAATACCGGGACAGGGGGCAAATACGCAGTATTTT. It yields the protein CASRIPGQGANTQYF.

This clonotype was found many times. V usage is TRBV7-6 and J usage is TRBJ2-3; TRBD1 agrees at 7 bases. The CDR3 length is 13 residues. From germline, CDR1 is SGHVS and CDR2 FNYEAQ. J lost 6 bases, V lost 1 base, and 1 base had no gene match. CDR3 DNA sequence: TGTGCCAGCAGCTTAGTACAGGGGGATACGCAGTATTTT. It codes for CASSLVQGDTQYF.

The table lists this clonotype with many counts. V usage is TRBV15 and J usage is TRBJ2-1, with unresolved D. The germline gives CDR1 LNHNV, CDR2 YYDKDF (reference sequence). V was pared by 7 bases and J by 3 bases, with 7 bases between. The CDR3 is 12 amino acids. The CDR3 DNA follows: TGTGCCACCAAGATATTCTACAATGAGCAGTTCTTC. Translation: CATKIFYNEQFF.

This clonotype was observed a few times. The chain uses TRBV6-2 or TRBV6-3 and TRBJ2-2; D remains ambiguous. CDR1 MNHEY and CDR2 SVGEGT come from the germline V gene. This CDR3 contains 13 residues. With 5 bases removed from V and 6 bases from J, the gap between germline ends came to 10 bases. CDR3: CASSSSWPGELFF. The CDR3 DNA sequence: TGTGCCAGCAGTAGTTCTTGGCCCGGGGAGCTGTTTTTT.

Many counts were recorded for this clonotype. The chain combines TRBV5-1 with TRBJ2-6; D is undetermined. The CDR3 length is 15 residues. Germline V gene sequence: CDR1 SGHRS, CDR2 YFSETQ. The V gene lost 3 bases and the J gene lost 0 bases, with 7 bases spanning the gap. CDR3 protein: CASSYDPSGANVLTF. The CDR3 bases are TGCGCCAGCAGCTACGACCCCTCTGGGGCCAACGTCCTGACTTTC.

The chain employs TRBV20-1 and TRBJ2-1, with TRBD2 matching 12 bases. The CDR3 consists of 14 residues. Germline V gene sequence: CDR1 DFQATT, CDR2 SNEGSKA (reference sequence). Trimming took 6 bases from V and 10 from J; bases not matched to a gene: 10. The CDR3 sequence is CSARTSGALLEQFF. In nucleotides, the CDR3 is TGCAGTGCCAGGACTAGCGGGGCCCTACTGGAGCAGTTCTTC.

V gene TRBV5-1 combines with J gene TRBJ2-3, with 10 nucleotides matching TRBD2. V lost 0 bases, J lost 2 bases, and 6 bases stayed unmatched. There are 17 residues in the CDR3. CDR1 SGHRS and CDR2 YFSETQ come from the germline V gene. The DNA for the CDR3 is TGCGCCAGCAGCTTGGAAGCTAGCGGGGGACCCACAGATACGCAGTATTTT. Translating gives CASSLEASGGPTDTQYF.

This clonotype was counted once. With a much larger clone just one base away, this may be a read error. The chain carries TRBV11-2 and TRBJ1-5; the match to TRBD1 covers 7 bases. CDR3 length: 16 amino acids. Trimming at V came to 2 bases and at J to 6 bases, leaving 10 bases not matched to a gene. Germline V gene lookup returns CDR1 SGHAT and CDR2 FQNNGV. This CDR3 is CASSLWGRGMGQPQHF. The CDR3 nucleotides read TGTGCCAGCAGCTTATGGGGCAGGGGGATGGGTCAGCCCCAGCATTTT. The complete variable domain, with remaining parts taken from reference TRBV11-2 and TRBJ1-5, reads EAGVAQSPRYKIIEKRQSVAFWCNPISGHATLYWYQQILGQGPKLLIQFQNNGVVDDSQLPKDRFSAERLKGVDSTLKIQPAKLEDSAVYLCASSLWGRGMGQPQHFGDGTRLSIL.

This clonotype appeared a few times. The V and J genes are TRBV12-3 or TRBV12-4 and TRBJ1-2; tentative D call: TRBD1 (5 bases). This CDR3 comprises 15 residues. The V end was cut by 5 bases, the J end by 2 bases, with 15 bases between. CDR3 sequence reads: CASSHRPGPNYGYTF. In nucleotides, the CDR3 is TGTGCCAGCAGTCACCGTCCGGGGCCCAACTATGGCTACACCTTC.

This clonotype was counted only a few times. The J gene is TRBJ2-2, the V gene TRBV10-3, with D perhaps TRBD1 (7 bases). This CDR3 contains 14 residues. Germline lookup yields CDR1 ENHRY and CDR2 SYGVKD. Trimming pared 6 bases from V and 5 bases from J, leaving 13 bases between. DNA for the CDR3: TGTGCCATCAGCGGGGGACAGTCAACCGGGGAGCTGTTTTTT. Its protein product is CAISGGQSTGELFF.

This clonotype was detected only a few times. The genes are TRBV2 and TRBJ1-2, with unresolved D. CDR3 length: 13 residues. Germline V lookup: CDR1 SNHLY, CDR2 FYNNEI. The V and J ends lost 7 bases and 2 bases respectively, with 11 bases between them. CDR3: CASKRAGNYGYTF. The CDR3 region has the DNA TGTGCCAGCAAACGGGCCGGCAACTATGGCTACACCTTC.

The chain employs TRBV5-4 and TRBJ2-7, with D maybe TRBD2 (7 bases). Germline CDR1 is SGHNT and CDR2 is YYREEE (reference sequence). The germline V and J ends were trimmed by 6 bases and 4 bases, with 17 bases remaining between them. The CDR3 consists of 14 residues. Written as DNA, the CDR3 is TGTGCCAGCAAGCCGGGGGGCGCGATATACGAGCAGTACGTC. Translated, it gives CASKPGGAIYEQYV.

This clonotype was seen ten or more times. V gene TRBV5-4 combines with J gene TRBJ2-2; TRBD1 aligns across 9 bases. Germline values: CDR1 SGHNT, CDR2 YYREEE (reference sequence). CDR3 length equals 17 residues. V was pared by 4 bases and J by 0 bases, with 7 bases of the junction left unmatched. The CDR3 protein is CASSPLGQGANTGELFF. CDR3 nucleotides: TGTGCCAGCAGCCCTCTGGGACAGGGAGCGAACACCGGGGAGCTGTTTTTT.

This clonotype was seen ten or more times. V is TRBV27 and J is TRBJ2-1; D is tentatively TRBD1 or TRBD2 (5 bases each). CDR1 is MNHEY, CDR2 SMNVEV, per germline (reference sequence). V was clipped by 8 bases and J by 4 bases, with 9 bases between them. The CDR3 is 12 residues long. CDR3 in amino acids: CASGDVYNEQFF. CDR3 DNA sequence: TGTGCCAGCGGGGACGTGTACAATGAGCAGTTCTTC.

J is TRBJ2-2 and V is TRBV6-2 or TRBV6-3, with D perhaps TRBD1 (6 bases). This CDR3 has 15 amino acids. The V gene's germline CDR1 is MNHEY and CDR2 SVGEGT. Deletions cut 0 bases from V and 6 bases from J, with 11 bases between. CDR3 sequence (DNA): TGTGCCAGCAGTTACTCCAGACAGGTCGCCGGGGAGCTGTTTTTT. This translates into CASSYSRQVAGELFF.

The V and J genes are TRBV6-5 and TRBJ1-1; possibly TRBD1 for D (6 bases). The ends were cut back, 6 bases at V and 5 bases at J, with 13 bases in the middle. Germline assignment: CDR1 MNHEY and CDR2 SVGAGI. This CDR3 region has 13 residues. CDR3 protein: CASRPPGDTEAFF. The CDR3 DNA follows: TGTGCCAGCAGACCTCCAGGGGATACTGAAGCTTTCTTT.

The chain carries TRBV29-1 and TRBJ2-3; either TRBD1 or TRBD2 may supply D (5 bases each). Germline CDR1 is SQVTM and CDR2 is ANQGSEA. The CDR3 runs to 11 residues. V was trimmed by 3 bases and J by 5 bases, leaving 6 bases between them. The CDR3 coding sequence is TGCAGCGTTGATGGGGGAGATACGCAGTATTTT. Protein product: CSVDGGDTQYF.